In its sample, the clone carrying this T cell receptor beta chain was seen a few times. TCRdb ran MiXCR on the 5' RACE reads and lists one entry per CDR3 protein. The repertoire holds roughly 600,000 distinct CDR3 sequences, with more than 15% as singletons. The data derive from a study of T-cell memory formation after mild COVID-19. V lost 4 bases, J lost 1 base, and 16 bases lay in between. This CDR3 has 16 amino acids. Germline CDR1 SEHNR, CDR2 FQNEAQ (reference sequence). This sequence originates from an adult woman who had mild COVID-19 (a few samples of this study predate the infection). Cell type and time point are not known. Sequencing was done on a sample of PBMCs or a T cell subset sorted from them (not recorded which). The chain joins TRBV7-9 to TRBJ2-5; the D gene is possibly TRBD2 (5 bases). CDR3 in amino acids: CASSSFSRLSQETQYF. The CDR3 nucleotides read TGTGCCAGCAGCTCCTTCTCGAGACTATCCCAAGAGACCCAGTACTTC.